The 26 T cell receptor beta chains below come from one sample, sequenced in a study of CD8 T cells in ankylosing spondylitis (dated by TCRdb to about 2017). The library was prepared using 5' RACE. The sequencer listed for this sample is Illumina HiSeq 2500. The public reads were quality trimmed at Q25 with fastp and then assembled into clones with MiXCR by TCRdb, keeping productive beta chains. Each entry is one CDR3 protein sequence, shown with its most common DNA and genes. The sample data list about 240,000 distinct CDR3 sequences, and 8.6% of these were observed just once. The ten largest clones represent almost 7% of the sample. The source material was blood, either unsorted or a sorted T cell fraction (not recorded which). The origin of the receptors is a male donor with ankylosing spondylitis or in good health (not recorded which).

This clonotype was seen ten or more times. The junction departs from the called germline gene at one end, perhaps through a read error. This chain links TRBV27 with TRBJ2-7; D not resolved. The germline CDR1 and CDR2 sequences are MNHEY and SMNVEV (reference sequence). The CDR3 length is 13 residues. The CDR3 is CASSLGWSSEQYF. CDR3 DNA: TGTGCCAGCAGTTTGGGGTGGTCCTCCGAGCAGTACTTC.

This clonotype was seen repeatedly, ten times or more. The chain recombines TRBV7-2 with TRBJ2-7; D not certain. CDR3 length: 13 amino acids. The germline gives CDR1 SGHTA, CDR2 FQGNSA. The V end lost 5 bases, the J end lost 5 bases, and 13 bases lay between the germline ends. As DNA, the CDR3 is TGTGCCAGCAGCCGCCCCCTTTTGAACGAGCAGTACTTC. It specifies CASSRPLLNEQYF.

This clonotype showed up many times. The V call is TRBV25-1, the J call TRBJ2-2; the match to TRBD1 covers 7 bases. CDR3 size: 15 residues. With 10 bases clipped from V and 3 bases from J, the junction kept 11 bases outside the gene matches. Per the germline V gene, CDR1 is MGHDK and CDR2 is SYGVNS. The CDR3 loop reads CATRPTGSDTGELFF. In DNA form, the CDR3 reads TGTGCCACCCGTCCGACAGGGTCCGACACCGGGGAGCTGTTTTTT.

The rearrangement joins TRBV7-6 to TRBJ1-6, with TRBD1 identical over 8 bases. CDR1 and CDR2 from the germline V gene are SGHVS and FNYEAQ. The trim removed 5 bases at V and 10 bases at J, leaving 13 bases unmatched. The CDR3 is made up of 16 amino acids. CDR3 sequence: CASSAGGGRIRSPLHF. The CDR3 DNA sequence: TGTGCCAGCAGCGCAGGGGGCGGTCGTATTCGATCACCCCTCCACTTT.

This sequence joins TRBV10-3 and TRBJ2-1; D is possibly TRBD1 (6 bases). The germline V gene encodes CDR1 ENHRY and CDR2 SYGVKD. V lost 6 bases and J 0 bases, leaving 24 bases between the germline ends. There are 19 residues in the CDR3. This CDR3 is CAIRGAAKQGWSSYNEQFF. CDR3 nucleotide sequence: TGTGCCATCAGGGGGGCCGCGAAACAAGGGTGGAGCTCCTACAATGAGCAGTTCTTC.

Ten or more counts support this clonotype. The chain carries TRBV12-3 or TRBV12-4 and TRBJ2-5; D ambiguous. The CDR3 is 13 amino acids. Trimming cost V 3 bases and J 4 bases, with 9 bases left between them. Here the CDR3 DNA reads TGTGCCAGCAGTTTTGTTGCCCCAGAGACCCAGTACTTC. Protein: CASSFVAPETQYF.

This sequence joins TRBV7-2 and TRBJ2-1, with 7 bases matching TRBD2. This CDR3 contains 15 residues. The V segment lost 5 bases and the J segment 4 bases; nucleotides outside the gene matches: 8. In germline, CDR1 is SGHTA, CDR2 FQGNSA. The CDR3 sequence: CASSEGLVLYNEQFF. DNA for the CDR3: TGTGCCAGCAGCGAAGGACTAGTATTATACAATGAGCAGTTCTTC.

In its sample, this clonotype was seen many times. The chain carries TRBV6-1 and TRBJ2-5; D not resolved. The CDR3 has 10 residues. The germline V gene encodes CDR1 MNHNS and CDR2 SASEGT. V lost 5 bases and J lost 4, with 2 bases in between. CDR3 coding DNA: TGTGCCAGCAGTAGAGAGACCCAGTACTTC. Protein: CASSRETQYF.

The V gene is TRBV9, the J gene TRBJ2-3; 9 bases align to TRBD1. Germline V lookup: CDR1 SGDLS, CDR2 YYNGEE. V dropped 3 bases and J dropped 2; count of bases not matched to a gene: 4. The CDR3 loop spans 15 amino acids. CDR3 in DNA: TGTGCCAGCAGCGACAGGGGGCGAAACACAGATACGCAGTATTTT. It codes for CASSDRGRNTDTQYF.

There are many counts of this clonotype. V usage is TRBV9 and J usage is TRBJ2-3; D is ambiguous. Germline V gives CDR1 SGDLS, CDR2 YYNGEE. The CDR3 is 12 residues long. V lost 0 bases, J lost 4 bases, and 3 bases lay in between. CDR3 DNA: TGTGCCAGCAGCGTAGGTTCAGATACGCAGTATTTT. Translated: CASSVGSDTQYF.

V gene TRBV5-1 combines with J gene TRBJ2-2, with D maybe TRBD1 (6 bases). This CDR3 spans 16 amino acids. Trimming pared 4 bases from V and 7 bases from J, leaving 20 bases between. In germline, CDR1 is SGHRS, CDR2 YFSETQ. CDR3 amino acids: CASSMQGPPVSGELFF. The CDR3 DNA reads TGCGCCAGCAGCATGCAGGGGCCCCCTGTAAGCGGGGAGCTGTTTTTT.

This clonotype came up many times. The chain joins TRBV6-5 to TRBJ2-7; a possible D gene is TRBD1 (5 bases). The CDR3 has 15 amino acids. Germline CDR1 is MNHEY and CDR2 is SVGAGI. The V gene lost 2 bases and the J gene lost 0 bases, with 11 bases spanning the gap. The CDR3 region has the DNA TGTGCCAGCAGTTACGGGGCCCGTAGCTCCTACGAGCAGTACTTC. Amino acid sequence: CASSYGARSSYEQYF.

This clonotype occurred many times. The J gene is TRBJ1-4, the V gene TRBV7-3, with D perhaps matching TRBD1 (6 bases). Germline loops: CDR1 SGHTA, CDR2 FQGTGA. V lost 5 bases, J lost 5 bases, and 18 bases lay in between. This CDR3 has 16 amino acids. CDR3 coding DNA: TGTGCCAGCAGCGTAGAGGTGCGAAGGGGGAATGAAAAACTGTTTTTT. It is translated as CASSVEVRRGNEKLFF.

This clonotype was detected ten times or more. The chain has TRBV29-1 and TRBJ2-1; D uncertain. The CDR3 runs 13 residues. Per the germline V gene, CDR1 is SQVTM and CDR2 is ANQGSEA. With 4 bases removed from V and 5 bases from J, the gap between germline ends came to 12 bases. CDR3 DNA sequence: TGCAGCGTTGTAGGTCGCGAGCACAATGAGCAGTTCTTC. Encoded protein: CSVVGREHNEQFF.

A few counts support this clonotype. V and J are TRBV7-2 and TRBJ2-1; D gene unclear. Trimming took 2 bases from V and 9 from J, leaving 14 bases between them. The CDR3 extends over 14 amino acids. The germline CDR1 and CDR2 sequences are SGHTA and FQGNSA. The CDR3 DNA follows: TGTGCCAGCAGCTTAATCGGAGAATTAGGTGAGCAGTTCTTC. Translation: CASSLIGELGEQFF.

J is TRBJ2-4 and V is TRBV19; maybe TRBD2 (5 bases). This CDR3 comprises 13 residues. V lost 10 bases and J 0 bases, leaving 10 bases between the germline ends. Germline V gene data show CDR1 as LNHDA and CDR2 as SQIVND (reference sequence). The CDR3 loop is CAKNGIAKNIQYF. CDR3 sequence (DNA): TGTGCCAAGAACGGGATAGCCAAAAACATTCAGTACTTC.

This clonotype was counted many times. V gene TRBV4-3 combines with J gene TRBJ2-3; 8 bases agree with TRBD2. J was trimmed by 1 base and V by 0 bases; bases with no gene match: 3. In germline, CDR1 is LGHNA, CDR2 YSLEER. This CDR3 is 16 amino acids long. DNA of the CDR3: TGCGCCAGCAGCCAAGATGCAGCGGGGGGCACAGATACGCAGTATTTT. It codes for CASSQDAAGGTDTQYF.

In its sample, this clonotype was seen a few times. This CDR3 reads CASSLDLGAHQPQHF. The CDR3 bases are TGTGCCAGCAGCTTGGATTTGGGAGCGCATCAGCCCCAGCATTTT. The rearrangement joins TRBV5-5 to TRBJ1-5; unclear D gene. The germline CDR1 and CDR2 sequences are SGHKS and YYEKEE (reference sequence). This CDR3 region has 15 residues. Trimming removed 0 bases from V and 5 bases from J, with 12 bases in between.

The sample holds many counts of this clonotype. J is TRBJ1-2 and V is TRBV6-2 or TRBV6-3; D is ambiguous. The CDR3 runs to 13 residues. V was trimmed by 2 bases and J by 4 bases, leaving 8 bases between them. CDR1 MNHEY and CDR2 SVGEGT come from the germline V gene. CDR3 region: CASSYDGFYGYTF. CDR3 DNA: TGTGCCAGCAGTTACGACGGGTTCTATGGCTACACCTTC.

The chain uses TRBV7-8 and TRBJ1-5; D is possibly TRBD1 (5 bases). Germline values: CDR1 SGHVS, CDR2 FQNEAQ. V lost 2 bases and J lost 7, with 12 bases in between. The length of the CDR3 is 14 residues. The CDR3 region is CASSLTGGIQPQHF. DNA for the CDR3: TGTGCCAGCAGCTTAACCGGGGGGATCCAGCCCCAGCATTTT.

This clonotype was observed many times. The chain combines TRBV5-1 with TRBJ2-2, with D unclear. The germline gives CDR1 SGHRS, CDR2 YFSETQ. Trimming left V 0 bases short and J 2 bases short, with 5 bases between. The CDR3 runs to 14 residues. The CDR3 loop reads CASSLDSNTGELFF. The DNA for the CDR3 is TGCGCCAGCAGCTTGGACTCCAACACCGGGGAGCTGTTTTTT.

This clonotype was seen more than once but under ten times. The chain uses TRBV5-1 and TRBJ2-7; TRBD1 or TRBD2 may be the D gene (5 bases each). This CDR3 spans 16 amino acids. Trimming removed 4 bases from V and 2 bases from J, with 19 bases in between. The germline CDR1 and CDR2 sequences are SGHRS and YFSETQ. DNA of the CDR3: TGCGCCAGCAGCCTAGAACGGGGAGTAGGGGCCTACGAGCAGTACTTC. Its protein is CASSLERGVGAYEQYF.

This clonotype was observed at least ten times. This chain joins TRBV5-8 and TRBJ1-5; no reliable D call. The CDR3 is made up of 15 amino acids. Trimming removed 0 bases at V and 4 bases at J, with 11 bases between. The germline CDR1 and CDR2 sequences are SGHTS and YDEGEE. The CDR3 bases are TGTGCCAGCAGCTTGGGTCTTGTTGAAAATCAGCCCCAGCATTTT. Encoded protein: CASSLGLVENQPQHF.

This clonotype was seen ten or more times. The genes are TRBV28 and TRBJ1-1, with D possibly being TRBD1 (6 bases). With 5 bases removed from V and 10 bases from J, the gap between germline ends came to 17 bases. This CDR3 comprises 13 residues. Germline V CDR1 and CDR2: MDHEN, SYDVKM. The CDR3 here is CASSPHRVVSAFF. CDR3 DNA sequence: TGTGCCAGCAGTCCTCACAGGGTGGTGTCAGCTTTCTTT.

This clonotype has just a few counts. CDR3 DNA sequence: TGTGCCAGCAGCCCTACCGGGACACGGTTTAATTCACCCCTCCACTTT. Protein sequence: CASSPTGTRFNSPLHF. This chain uses TRBV7-2 with TRBJ1-6; TRBD1 is a possible D gene (6 bases). The CDR3 sequence is 16 residues long. Germline V gene sequence: CDR1 SGHTA, CDR2 FQGNSA. The germline V and J ends were trimmed by 5 bases and 6 bases, with 17 bases remaining between them. Full variable domain (missing parts from reference TRBV7-2 and TRBJ1-6): GAGVSQSPSNKVTEKGKDVELRCDPISGHTALYWYRQSLGQGLEFLIYFQGNSAPDKSGLPSDRFSAERTGGSVSTLTIQRTQQEDSAVYLCASSPTGTRFNSPLHFGNGTRLTVT.

This clonotype was counted ten times or more. The rearrangement joins TRBV6-2 or TRBV6-3 to TRBJ2-7, with D unclear. V was cut by 5 bases and J by 3 bases, with 5 bases left in between. The CDR3 runs 11 residues. In germline, CDR1 is MNHEY, CDR2 SVGEGT. Here the CDR3 DNA reads TGTGCCAGCAGTGCCCTCTACGAGCAGTACTTC. Its translation is CASSALYEQYF.